This section outlines one T cell receptor beta chain sequence together with its context. Using the 5' RACE reads, TCRdb records one entry per CDR3 protein without DNA. Its table records 550,000 to 600,000 distinct CDR3 sequences. This entry is derived from a study of T cells expressing NK-cell markers. Across the study: The TCR beta repertoires were obtained from sorted CD3+CD56+NKG2C+, CD3+CD56+NKG2C- and CD3+CD56-NKG2C+ T cells. Eight donors were sequenced, of whom seven were HCMV-seropositive, while the remaining one was HCMV-seronegative.

The CDR3 runs 13 residues. The sample taken for sequencing was blood T cells: a sorted CD56 or NKG2C T cell subset, CD4+ or CD8+ T cells, or bulk PBMC T cells (not recorded which). The rearrangement joins TRBV12-3 or TRBV12-4 to TRBJ1-2. The sequence came from a man between 18 and 29 years old in good health. CDR3 amino acids: CASSAGGRYGYTF.